This T cell receptor (beta chain) was recovered during a study of CD8 T cells in ankylosing spondylitis. A word on this clonotype: Its antigen is unidentified.

Germline CDR1 reads SNHLY; CDR2 reads FYNNEI. The CDR3 consists of 13 residues. Between the trimmed V and J ends, which lost 6 bases and 6 bases, there was a span of 13 bases. TCRdb itself ran the 5' RACE reads through MiXCR, one entry per CDR3 protein. The sample has 400,000 to 450,000 distinct CDR3 sequences, about a sixth seen once. Regarding the study as a whole: There was a TCR beta motif, made of 7 to 9 highly homologous variants, that appeared characteristic of ankylosing spondylitis blood.

The receptor comes from a male donor with ankylosing spondylitis. The chain carries TRBV2 and TRBJ2-3; D is undetermined. Source material: blood, either unsorted or a sorted T cell fraction (not recorded which). The CDR3 loop is CASSRPLIDTQYF. In DNA form, the CDR3 reads TGTGCCAGCAGCCGCCCATTAATCGATACGCAGTATTTT.